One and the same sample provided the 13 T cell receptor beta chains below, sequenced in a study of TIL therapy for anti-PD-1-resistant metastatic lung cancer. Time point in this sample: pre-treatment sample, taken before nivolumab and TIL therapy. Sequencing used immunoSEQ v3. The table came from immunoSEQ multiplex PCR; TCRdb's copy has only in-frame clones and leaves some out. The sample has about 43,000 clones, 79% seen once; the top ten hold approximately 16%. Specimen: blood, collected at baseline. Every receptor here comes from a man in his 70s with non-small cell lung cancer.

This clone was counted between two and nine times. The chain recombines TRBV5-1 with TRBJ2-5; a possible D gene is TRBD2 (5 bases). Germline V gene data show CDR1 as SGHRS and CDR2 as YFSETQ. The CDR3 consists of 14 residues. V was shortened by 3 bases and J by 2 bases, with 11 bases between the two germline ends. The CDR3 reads CASSWGREQETQYF. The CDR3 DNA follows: TGCGCCAGCAGCTGGGGAAGGGAGCAAGAGACCCAGTACTTC.

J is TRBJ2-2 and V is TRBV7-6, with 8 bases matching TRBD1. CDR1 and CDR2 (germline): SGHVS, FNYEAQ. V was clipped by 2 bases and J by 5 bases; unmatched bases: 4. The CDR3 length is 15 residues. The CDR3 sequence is CASSLSGGTTGELFF. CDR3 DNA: TGTGCCAGCAGCTTATCAGGGGGCACAACCGGGGAGCTGTTTTTT.

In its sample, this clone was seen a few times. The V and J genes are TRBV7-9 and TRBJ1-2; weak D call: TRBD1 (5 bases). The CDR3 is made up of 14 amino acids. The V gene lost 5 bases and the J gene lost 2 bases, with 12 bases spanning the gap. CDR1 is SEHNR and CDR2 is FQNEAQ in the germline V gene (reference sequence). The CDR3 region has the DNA TGTGCCAGCAGCCAAGCAGGGTTGAACTATGGCTACACCTTC. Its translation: CASSQAGLNYGYTF.

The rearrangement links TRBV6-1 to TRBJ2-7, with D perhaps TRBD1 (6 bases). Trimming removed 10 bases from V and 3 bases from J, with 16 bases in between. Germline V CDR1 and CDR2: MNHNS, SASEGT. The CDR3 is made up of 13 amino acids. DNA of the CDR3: TGTGCCACGTCCGGGACACCTAACTACGAGCAGTACTTC. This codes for CATSGTPNYEQYF.

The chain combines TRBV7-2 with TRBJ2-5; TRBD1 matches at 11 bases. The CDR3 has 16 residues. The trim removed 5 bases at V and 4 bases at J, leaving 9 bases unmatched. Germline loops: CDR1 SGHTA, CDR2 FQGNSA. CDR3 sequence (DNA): TGTGCCAGCAGCACGCAAGGGACAGGGGGAGGAGAGACCCAGTACTTC. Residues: CASSTQGTGGGETQYF.

The chain's CDR3 is CASSLAEGQGKLFF. The DNA of the CDR3 is TGTGCCAGCAGCTTAGCCGAGGGCCAAGGAAAACTGTTTTTT. The gene calls are TRBV7-9 and TRBJ1-4; D gene uncertain. CDR3 length: 14 residues. CDR1 and CDR2 from the germline V gene are SEHNR and FQNEAQ (reference sequence). Between the trimmed V and J ends, which lost 0 bases and 10 bases, there was a span of 12 bases.

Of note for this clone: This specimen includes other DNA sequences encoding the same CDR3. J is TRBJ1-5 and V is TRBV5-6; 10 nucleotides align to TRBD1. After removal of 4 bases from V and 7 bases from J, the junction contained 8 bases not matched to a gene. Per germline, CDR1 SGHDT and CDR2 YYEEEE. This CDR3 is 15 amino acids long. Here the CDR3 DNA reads TGTGCCAGCAGCCCGCAGGGACAGGGGAACCAGCCCCAGCATTTT. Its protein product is CASSPQGQGNQPQHF.

The CDR3, as DNA: TGTGCCACCAGCCCGTATCGGGACAGGGTTGGCTACACCTTC. Translating gives CATSPYRDRVGYTF. This chain links TRBV15 with TRBJ1-2, with TRBD1 matching over 9 bases. CDR1 and CDR2 (germline): LNHNV, YYDKDF (reference sequence). Trimming removed 5 bases from V and 7 bases from J; junction bases left unmatched: 8. CDR3 size: 14 residues.

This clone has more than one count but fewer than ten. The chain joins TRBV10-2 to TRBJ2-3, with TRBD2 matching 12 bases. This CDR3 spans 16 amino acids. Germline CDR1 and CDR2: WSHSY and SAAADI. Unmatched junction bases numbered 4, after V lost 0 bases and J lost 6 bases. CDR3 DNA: TGCGCCAGCAGTGAGTCCGGACTAGCGGGGCAGGATACGCAGTATTTT. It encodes CASSESGLAGQDTQYF.

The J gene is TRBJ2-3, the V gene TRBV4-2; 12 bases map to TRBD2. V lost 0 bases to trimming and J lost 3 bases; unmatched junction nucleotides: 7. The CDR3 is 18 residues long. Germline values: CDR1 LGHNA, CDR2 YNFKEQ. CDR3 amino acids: CASSQEETSGSWTDTQYF. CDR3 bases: TGTGCCAGCAGCCAAGAGGAGACTAGCGGGAGTTGGACAGATACGCAGTATTTT.

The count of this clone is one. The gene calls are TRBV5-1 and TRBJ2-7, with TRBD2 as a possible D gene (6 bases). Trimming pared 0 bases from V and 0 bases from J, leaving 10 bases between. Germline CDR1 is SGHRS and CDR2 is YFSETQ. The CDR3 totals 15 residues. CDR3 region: CASSLDGGSSYEQYF. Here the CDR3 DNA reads TGCGCCAGCAGCTTGGATGGAGGGAGCTCCTACGAGCAGTACTTC. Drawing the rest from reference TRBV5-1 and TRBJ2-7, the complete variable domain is KAGVTQTPRYLIKTRGQQVTLSCSPISGHRSVSWYQQTPGQGLQFLFEYFSETQRNKGNFPGRFSGRQFSNSRSEMNVSTLELGDSALYLCASSLDGGSSYEQYFGPGTRLTVT.

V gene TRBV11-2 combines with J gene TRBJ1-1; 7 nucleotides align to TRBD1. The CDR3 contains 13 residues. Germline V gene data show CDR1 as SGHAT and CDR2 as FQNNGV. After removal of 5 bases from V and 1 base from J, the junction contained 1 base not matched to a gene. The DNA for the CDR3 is TGTGCCAGCAGCCGACAGGGGAACACTGAAGCTTTCTTT. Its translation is CASSRQGNTEAFF.

The DNA of the CDR3 is TGTGCTTCAACTCGACAGGGCAATGAAAAACTGTTTTTT. Translated: CASTRQGNEKLFF. The V gene is TRBV19, the J gene TRBJ1-4, with 7 bases lining up with TRBD1. Germline loops: CDR1 LNHDA, CDR2 SQIVND (reference sequence). This CDR3 comprises 13 residues.